The clone carrying this T cell receptor beta chain was found a few times. This specimen belongs to a study of T-cell reconstitution after alpha-beta-depleted transplantation in children. Molecular barcoding with unique molecular identifiers was used for the TCRbeta library. TCRdb re-derived calls from the PCR reads in MiXCR, one entry per CDR3 protein. The table includes roughly 500,000 distinct CDR3 sequences, around a third detected once. This CDR3 is 11 amino acids long. The V and J ends lost 7 bases and 6 bases respectively, with 10 bases between them. Germline assignment: CDR1 SQVTM and CDR2 ANQGSEA.

Specimen: PBMCs from the stem cell graft donor, collected from the stem cell graft. The genes are TRBV29-1 and TRBJ2-1, with unresolved D. This clonotype originated in a human donor who donated a stem cell graft to a child with aplastic anemia. The CDR3 spells CSGLDPNEQFF. The DNA for the CDR3 is TGCAGCGGACTGGACCCCAATGAGCAGTTCTTC.